This record covers a single TCR beta chain. It lacks a known antigen. The sample holds no much larger clone one base away, and base qualities are not on file. The germline V gene sets CDR1 to SGHTA and CDR2 to FQGNSA. From its cysteine to its phenylalanine, the CDR3 spans 15 amino acids. Just the 45-base CDR3 DNA is kept, in frame starting at base 1. The trim is 5 bases for V and 4 bases for J, with a gap of 12 bases between the germline ends. The data originate from a study of graft-versus-host responses after intestinal transplantation (dated by TCRdb to the early 2020s). Context from the whole study: The transplants that recipients got were multivisceral, liver-intestinal, or isolated intestinal. Anti-thymocyte globulin induction was given to all recipients, followed by maintenance tacrolimus and steroids for about 3 years. Rather than being sequenced by the commercial service, samples from a few later patients were sequenced in-house on an Illumina MiSeq and processed with MiXCR. After intestinal transplantation, graft-versus-host and host-versus-graft alloreactive T cell clones in the graft, circulation and bone marrow were tracked using bulk TCR-beta CDR3 sequencing. The cohort enrolled 24 intestinal transplant recipients, one of whom was a retransplant, and a few patients without pretransplant specimens were excluded. A peak of at least 4% donor T cells among recipient peripheral blood mononuclear cells was the definition used for donor T cell macrochimerism. Alloreactive clones were identified by sequencing pre-transplant mixed lymphocyte reaction products and comparing them with unstimulated pre-transplant donor and recipient T cells. General study outcomes and caveats: Peak levels of circulating GvH clones were associated with declines in HvG clones early after transplant. GvH clones were detected in recipient bone marrow, and some of these GvH clones were observed earlier in ileal mucosa or blood, consistent with an intestinal mucosal origin. The conclusions were limited by the relatively low number and heterogeneity of the intestinal transplant patients. High GvH to HvG T cell clonal ratios were observed in the allografts of patients with donor T cell macrochimerism.

Libraries were built with the immunoSEQ multiplex PCR assay. For most patients, genomic DNA was isolated with the Qiagen DNeasy Blood and Tissue Kit and shipped frozen to Adaptive Biotechnologies for TCR sequencing. For most patients, high-throughput TCR-beta CDR3 sequencing of genomic DNA was performed by Adaptive Biotechnologies. The original pipeline was this. Adaptive's ImmunoSEQ software was the source of the TCR sequencing data for 18 patients, while three other patients were processed with MiXCR and VDJtools. To correct CD4 versus CD8 sorting errors, any sequence found in both subsets at a frequency ratio below 5:1 was removed. CDR3 nucleotide sequences shared by donor and recipient were removed because the origin of these sequences could not be assigned. To be classed as alloreactive, a clone needed at least 2-fold expansion over unstimulated cells and a minimum CFSE-low frequency of 0.002% (template counts) or 0.001% (read counts). A clone was considered mappable if detected in the sequenced pre-transplant spleen, lymph node, or MLR CFSE-low populations of the donor or recipient. Cumulative frequency of alloreactive clones was calculated as a percentage of all sequences weighted by copy number. What TCRdb holds here is the immuneACCESS table cut down to in-frame rearrangements. Part of the clones is not present; checked against another copy, under half of the missing clones reflect an unresolved V gene, and the others are unexplained. V and J calls and clone size follow that table, whereas D and trimming were derived from the DNA. The sample contains some 100,000 clones, roughly 90% of them found a single time. The biggest ten clones account for around 0.95% of the sample.

The sample's time point label, decoded: cells obtained before transplantation from donor or recipient. CD3+CD4+ and CD3+CD8+ populations were FACS-sorted from unstimulated pre-transplant donor and recipient cells taken from spleen or lymph nodes. This sample comprised unstimulated CD4+ T cells sorted from spleen or lymph node cells, obtained before transplant. Recombination connected TRBV7-2 to TRBJ2-6; too little of a D gene remains to name it. The TCR was taken from a human donor who was the organ donor for an intestinal transplant. CDR3 loop: CASSTRLGGANVLTF. The nucleotide sequence reads TGTGCCAGCAGCACAAGGCTCGGGGGGGCCAACGTCCTGACTTTC.